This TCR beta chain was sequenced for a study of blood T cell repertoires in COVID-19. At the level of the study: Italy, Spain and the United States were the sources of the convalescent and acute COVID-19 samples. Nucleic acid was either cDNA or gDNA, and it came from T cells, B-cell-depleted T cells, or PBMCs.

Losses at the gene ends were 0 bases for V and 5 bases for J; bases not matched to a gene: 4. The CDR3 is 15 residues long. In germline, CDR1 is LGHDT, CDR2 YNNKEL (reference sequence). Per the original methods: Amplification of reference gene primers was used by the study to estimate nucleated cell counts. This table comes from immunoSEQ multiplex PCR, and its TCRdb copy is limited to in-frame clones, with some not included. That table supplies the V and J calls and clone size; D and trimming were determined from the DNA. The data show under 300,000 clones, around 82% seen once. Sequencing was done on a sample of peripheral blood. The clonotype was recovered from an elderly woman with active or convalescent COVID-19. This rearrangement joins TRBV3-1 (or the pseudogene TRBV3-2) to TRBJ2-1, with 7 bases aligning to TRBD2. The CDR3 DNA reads TGTGCCAGCAGCCAAGAACTAGCGTATCACAATGAGCAGTTCTTC. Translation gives CASSQELAYHNEQFF.